The 20 T cell receptor beta chains in this list originate from one sample, sequenced in a study of T cells in localized non-small cell lung cancer. Profiling relied on immunoSEQ multiplex PCR, and the TCRdb table lists in-frame clones only, not all of them. The repertoire holds about 56,000 clones, with 86% as singletons. The material sequenced was peripheral blood, taken before any cancer treatment. The origin of the receptors is a woman aged 35-70 years with stage I lung adenocarcinoma.

The chain carries TRBV7-2 and TRBJ2-7; 8 bases are a match to TRBD1. The CDR3 is made up of 15 amino acids. The V gene's germline CDR1 is SGHTA and CDR2 FQGNSA. The J segment lost 2 bases and the V segment lost 0 bases, leaving 3 bases of the junction unmatched. In DNA, the CDR3 is TGTGCCAGCAGCTTAGCGGGACAGGTTGCCTACGAGCAGTACTTC. It encodes CASSLAGQVAYEQYF.

The chain recombines TRBV19 with TRBJ2-7; D unclear. CDR3 length equals 13 residues. The germline V gene encodes CDR1 LNHDA and CDR2 SQIVND (reference sequence). V lost 3 bases and J lost 5, with 11 bases in between. CDR3 amino acids: CASSISERDEQYF. In nucleotides, the CDR3 is TGTGCCAGTAGTATTAGTGAAAGGGACGAGCAGTACTTC.

This clone was found a few times. The chain uses TRBV4-3 and TRBJ2-7; weak D call: TRBD2 (6 bases). The CDR3 has 13 residues. Germline V gene sequence: CDR1 LGHNA, CDR2 YSLEER. V lost 4 bases and J 4 bases, leaving 11 bases between the germline ends. For the CDR3, the DNA is TGCGCCAGCAGCCCCTCGGGAGAATACGAGCAGTACTTC. Its translation is CASSPSGEYEQYF.

The CDR3: CASSLEAGVNTEAFF. The DNA of the CDR3 is TGTGCCAGCAGCTTAGAGGCAGGGGTTAACACTGAAGCTTTCTTT. This chain links TRBV7-3 with TRBJ1-1; a possible D gene is TRBD1 (6 bases). The CDR3 spans 15 residues. Germline loops: CDR1 SGHTA, CDR2 FQGTGA. Trimming took 2 bases from V and 2 from J, leaving 12 bases between them. The complete variable domain, with remaining parts taken from reference TRBV7-3 and TRBJ1-1, reads GAGVSQTPSNKVTEKGKYVELRCDPISGHTALYWYRQSLGQGPEFLIYFQGTGAADDSGLPNDRFFAVRPEGSVSTLKIQRTERGDSAVYLCASSLEAGVNTEAFFGQGTRLTVV.

This chain uses TRBV6-1 with TRBJ1-1; 7 bases match TRBD1. The CDR3 runs 13 residues. The ends lost 7 bases at V and 11 bases at J; junction bases unmatched: 13. CDR1 is MNHNS and CDR2 is SASEGT in the germline V gene. CDR3 in amino acids: CASTVDRNGRAFF. DNA of the CDR3: TGTGCCAGCACCGTGGACAGGAACGGCAGGGCTTTCTTT.

This chain connects TRBV18 to TRBJ1-2; 8 nucleotides agree with TRBD1. CDR1 and CDR2 from the germline V gene are KGHSH and LQKENI. With V trimmed by 3 bases and J by 8 bases, 5 bases remained unmatched. The CDR3 consists of 13 residues. The CDR3 is CASSPGQDGGYTF. The CDR3 DNA reads TGTGCCAGCTCACCGGGACAGGACGGGGGCTACACCTTC.

This clone was seen just once. The genes are TRBV7-2 and TRBJ2-2; D ambiguous. Trimming stripped 5 bases from V and 7 bases from J, with 8 bases between. The CDR3 spans 12 residues. Germline assignment: CDR1 SGHTA and CDR2 FQGNSA. For the CDR3, the DNA is TGTGCCAGCAGCGTTAACTACGGGGAGCTGTTTTTT. It encodes CASSVNYGELFF.

The V and J genes are TRBV29-1 and TRBJ2-3; D uncertain. The V and J ends lost 6 bases and 2 bases respectively, with 9 bases between them. Germline V lookup: CDR1 SQVTM, CDR2 ANQGSEA. The CDR3 runs to 12 residues. Here the CDR3 DNA reads TGCAGCGTGTTGTGGGTCACAGATACGCAGTATTTT. Protein product: CSVLWVTDTQYF.

The chain links TRBV7-9 to TRBJ2-1; D unclear. V lost 2 bases and J 9 bases, leaving 8 bases between the germline ends. Germline values: CDR1 SEHNR, CDR2 FQNEAQ (reference sequence). The CDR3 is 12 residues long. CDR3 amino acids: CASSLIGAEQFF. The CDR3 DNA is TGTGCCAGCAGCTTAATCGGAGCTGAGCAGTTCTTC.

This chain links TRBV10-3 with TRBJ2-3; tentatively, D is TRBD1 (5 bases). Trimming took off 5 bases at V and 0 bases at J, with 12 bases between the two ends. The CDR3 contains 15 residues. Germline V gene lookup returns CDR1 ENHRY and CDR2 SYGVKD. CDR3 residues: CAISTGQRSTDTQYF. CDR3 coding DNA: TGTGCCATCAGTACCGGACAAAGGAGCACAGATACGCAGTATTTT.

By share, this clone counts as medium-sized. The J gene is TRBJ1-5, the V gene TRBV27; 8 bases are a match to TRBD1. CDR1 and CDR2 from the germline V gene are MNHEY and SMNVEV (reference sequence). The CDR3 runs to 15 residues. The V and J ends lost 5 bases and 3 bases, in that order; junction bases with no gene match: 6. The CDR3 region has the DNA TGTGCCAGCAGTCGGGACAGGTCTTACAATCAGCCCCAGCATTTT. Residues: CASSRDRSYNQPQHF.

V usage is TRBV9 and J usage is TRBJ2-1, with a weak D call TRBD1 (6 bases). Germline CDR1 and CDR2: SGDLS and YYNGEE. The CDR3 loop spans 15 amino acids. V lost 4 bases to trimming and J lost 12 bases, with 23 bases between them. The chain's CDR3 is CASSSTLGAPVGQFF. The CDR3 bases are TGTGCCAGCAGCTCCACCTTGGGGGCCCCCGTAGGGCAGTTCTTC.

The V gene is TRBV10-1, the J gene TRBJ2-7; 8 nucleotides align to TRBD1. Germline V gene data show CDR1 as WNHNN and CDR2 as SYGVQD (reference sequence). V lost 6 bases to trimming and J lost 3 bases; unmatched junction nucleotides: 4. The CDR3 consists of 13 residues. For the CDR3, the DNA is TGCGCCAGCAGCGACAGGGGTTTCTACGAGCAGTACTTC. Residues: CASSDRGFYEQYF.

The chain couples TRBV6-5 to TRBJ2-7; maybe TRBD1 (6 bases). This CDR3 is built from 15 residues. With 0 bases removed from V and 2 bases from J, the gap between germline ends came to 11 bases. Looked up from germline, CDR1 is MNHEY and CDR2 is SVGAGI. The CDR3 sequence: CASSYSPGDTYEQYF. The CDR3 DNA is TGTGCCAGCAGTTACTCGCCAGGGGACACCTACGAGCAGTACTTC.

This chain uses TRBV5-1 with TRBJ2-3, with TRBD2 as a possible D gene (5 bases). Germline loops: CDR1 SGHRS, CDR2 YFSETQ. CDR3 length: 16 residues. The V gene lost 0 bases and the J gene lost 5 bases, with 16 bases spanning the gap. The CDR3 nucleotides are TGCGCCAGCAGCTTGGGGCTAGCTAGTTCGGGAGATACGCAGTATTTT. Translating gives CASSLGLASSGDTQYF.

The chain joins TRBV5-4 to TRBJ1-2; D is possibly TRBD1 (5 bases). CDR1 and CDR2 from the germline V gene are SGHNT and YYREEE (reference sequence). V was trimmed by 1 base and J by 6 bases, leaving 22 bases between them. The CDR3 totals 17 residues. The CDR3 nucleotides read TGTGCCAGCAGCTTGCCCGGGACGCAATCTTCATATGATGGCTACACCTTC. Translated, it gives CASSLPGTQSSYDGYTF. The whole variable domain, filled in from reference TRBV5-4 and TRBJ1-2, reads ETGVTQSPTHLIKTRGQQVTLRCSSQSGHNTVSWYQQALGQGPQFIFQYYREEENGRGNFPPRFSGLQFPNYSSELNVNALELDDSALYLCASSLPGTQSSYDGYTFGSGTRLTVV.

The chain uses TRBV5-4 and TRBJ1-1, with D perhaps TRBD1 (6 bases). Germline V gene lookup returns CDR1 SGHNT and CDR2 YYREEE (reference sequence). The CDR3 totals 15 residues. V was cut by 1 base and J by 0 bases, with 10 bases left in between. For the CDR3, the DNA is TGTGCCAGCAGCTTGAAGGGGGGGTTGAACACTGAAGCTTTCTTT. It encodes CASSLKGGLNTEAFF.

CDR3 in amino acids: CASSLHRGSYNEKLFF. DNA for the CDR3: TGTGCCAGCAGCTTACACAGGGGCTCCTATAATGAAAAACTGTTTTTT. The chain combines TRBV7-9 with TRBJ1-4, with 7 bases identical to TRBD1. The length of the CDR3 is 16 residues. Looked up from germline, CDR1 is SEHNR and CDR2 is FQNEAQ (reference sequence). After removal of 2 bases from V and 4 bases from J, the junction contained 7 bases not matched to a gene.

This chain links TRBV6-5 with TRBJ2-7; a weak D match, TRBD1 (5 bases). V lost 6 bases to trimming and J lost 3 bases, with 12 bases between them. Looked up from germline, CDR1 is MNHEY and CDR2 is SVGAGI. The CDR3 consists of 13 residues. CDR3 DNA sequence: TGTGCCAGCAGATCAATTCAGGGCTACGAGCAGTACTTC. It codes for CASRSIQGYEQYF.

The chain links TRBV19 to TRBJ1-5; 7 bases line up with TRBD1. Germline CDR1 reads LNHDA; CDR2 reads SQIVND (reference sequence). J was trimmed by 2 bases and V by 6 bases; bases with no gene match: 7. The CDR3 length is 15 residues. The DNA for the CDR3 is TGTGCCAGTAGCTCCTCCGGGACAGGCAATCAGCCCCAGCATTTT. It encodes CASSSSGTGNQPQHF.